A selection of T cell receptor beta chains follows, all from one sample in a study of blood T cell repertoires in COVID-19. The data were produced by immunoSEQ multiplex PCR, yet TCRdb's version contains in-frame clones alone and is incomplete. Of some 450,000 clones listed, approximately 90% were seen once; the top ten hold 0.7% to 0.85%. The sample comprised peripheral blood. The receptors stem from a man between 18 and 29 years old with COVID-19, enrolled during active disease. Each CDR3 is given with its conserved first and last residue. A D gene is named only where the DNA matches it firmly. Clone sizes are given selectively: once, few, many, or a class where the clone is expanded.

J gene: TRBJ1-5; D gene: -; clone size: -; V gene: TRBV7-8; CDR3 length: 16; CDR3 protein: CASSQKRIGSNQPQHF; CDR3 DNA: TGTGCCAGCAGCCAGAAAAGAATCGGGAGCAATCAGCCCCAGCATTTT
J gene: TRBJ2-3; D gene: -; clone size: -; V gene: TRBV5-4; CDR3 length: 13; CDR3 protein: CASSLQGFDTQYF; CDR3 DNA: TGTGCCAGCAGCTTACAGGGTTTTGATACGCAGTATTTT
J gene: TRBJ2-3; D gene: -; clone size: -; V gene: TRBV7-9; CDR3 length: 11; CDR3 protein: CASRGADTQYF; CDR3 DNA: TGTGCCAGCAGAGGGGCTGATACGCAGTATTTT
J gene: TRBJ2-5; D gene: TRBD1; clone size: -; V gene: TRBV2; CDR3 length: 14; CDR3 protein: CASSPTGGGETQYF; CDR3 DNA: TGTGCCAGCAGCCCGACAGGGGGCGGGGAGACCCAGTACTTC
J gene: TRBJ2-5; D gene: -; clone size: -; V gene: TRBV6-6; CDR3 length: 15; CDR3 protein: CASEEGTALTGTQYF; CDR3 DNA: TGTGCCTCGGAGGAGGGGACAGCCCTTACCGGGACCCAGTACTTC
J gene: TRBJ2-5; D gene: -; clone size: -; V gene: TRBV19; CDR3 length: 16; CDR3 protein: CASSIEGPSGSETQYF; CDR3 DNA: TGTGCCAGTAGTATAGAGGGTCCCTCGGGGTCTGAGACCCAGTACTTC
J gene: TRBJ2-2; D gene: -; clone size: -; V gene: TRBV27; CDR3 length: 14; CDR3 protein: CASSPSGGTGELFF; CDR3 DNA: TGTGCCAGCAGTCCGTCCGGGGGAACCGGGGAGCTGTTTTTT
J gene: TRBJ2-1; D gene: -; clone size: -; V gene: TRBV18; CDR3 length: 15; CDR3 protein: CASSPGTVSYNEQFF; CDR3 DNA: TGTGCCAGCTCACCCGGCACAGTCTCCTACAATGAGCAGTTCTTC
J gene: TRBJ1-4; D gene: TRBD1; clone size: few; V gene: TRBV7-9; CDR3 length: 15; CDR3 protein: CASSLEPGGWEKLFF; CDR3 DNA: TGTGCCAGCAGCTTAGAGCCAGGGGGCTGGGAAAAACTGTTTTTT
J gene: TRBJ2-7; D gene: TRBD1; clone size: -; V gene: TRBV18; CDR3 length: 14; CDR3 protein: CASSLKGTAYEQYF; CDR3 DNA: TGTGCCAGCTCGCTGAAAGGGACAGCCTACGAGCAGTACTTC
J gene: TRBJ2-7; D gene: TRBD1; clone size: -; V gene: TRBV19; CDR3 length: 16; CDR3 protein: CASSSSGTGGGYEQYF; CDR3 DNA: TGTGCCAGTAGTTCTTCCGGGACAGGGGGCGGGTACGAGCAGTACTTC
J gene: TRBJ2-3; D gene: -; clone size: -; V gene: TRBV6-6; CDR3 length: 15; CDR3 protein: CASTRDFSSTDTQYF; CDR3 DNA: TGTGCCAGCACGAGGGACTTTTCTAGCACAGATACGCAGTATTTT
J gene: TRBJ1-1; D gene: TRBD1; clone size: -; V gene: TRBV5-5; CDR3 length: 14; CDR3 protein: CASSRTGVKTEAFF; CDR3 DNA: TGTGCCAGCAGCAGGACAGGGGTGAAGACTGAAGCTTTCTTT
J gene: TRBJ2-5; D gene: -; clone size: -; V gene: TRBV14; CDR3 length: 14; CDR3 protein: CASSRRQLQETQYF; CDR3 DNA: TGTGCCAGCAGCCGGAGGCAGTTACAAGAGACCCAGTACTTC
J gene: TRBJ2-7; D gene: -; clone size: -; V gene: TRBV21-1; CDR3 length: 15; CDR3 protein: CASSKPGQFSYEQYF; CDR3 DNA: TGTGCCAGCAGCAAGCCCGGACAGTTCTCCTACGAGCAGTACTTC
J gene: TRBJ2-3; D gene: -; clone size: -; V gene: TRBV7-9; CDR3 length: 12; CDR3 protein: CASSLDRDTQYF; CDR3 DNA: TGTGCCAGCAGCTTAGATCGAGATACGCAGTATTTT
J gene: TRBJ2-5; D gene: TRBD2; clone size: -; V gene: TRBV6-5; CDR3 length: 14; CDR3 protein: CASSYGLAQETQYF; CDR3 DNA: TGTGCCAGCAGTTACGGACTAGCGCAAGAGACCCAGTACTTC
J gene: TRBJ1-5; D gene: -; clone size: -; V gene: TRBV19; CDR3 length: 16; CDR3 protein: CASSMMGQYGNQPQHF; CDR3 DNA: TGTGCCAGTAGTATGATGGGGCAATACGGGAATCAGCCCCAGCATTTT
J gene: TRBJ2-3; D gene: -; clone size: -; V gene: TRBV5-1; CDR3 length: 14; CDR3 protein: CASSLSGVTDTQYF; CDR3 DNA: TGCGCCAGCAGCTTGTCGGGGGTGACAGATACGCAGTATTTT
J gene: TRBJ1-4; D gene: -; clone size: -; V gene: TRBV27; CDR3 length: 14; CDR3 protein: CASSSIQWNEKLFF; CDR3 DNA: TGTGCCAGCAGTTCGATTCAGTGGAATGAAAAACTGTTTTTT
J gene: TRBJ2-3; D gene: -; clone size: -; V gene: TRBV14; CDR3 length: 11; CDR3 protein: CASSQADTQYF; CDR3 DNA: TGTGCCAGCAGCCAGGCTGATACGCAGTATTTT
J gene: TRBJ1-1; D gene: TRBD1; clone size: -; V gene: TRBV5-8; CDR3 length: 12; CDR3 protein: CASSYWDSEAFF; CDR3 DNA: TGTGCCAGCAGCTACTGGGACAGTGAAGCTTTCTTT
J gene: TRBJ2-2; D gene: -; clone size: -; V gene: TRBV7-9; CDR3 length: 12; CDR3 protein: CASSHALGELFF; CDR3 DNA: TGTGCCAGCAGCCACGCGTTAGGGGAGCTGTTTTTT
J gene: TRBJ2-7; D gene: -; clone size: -; V gene: TRBV5-1; CDR3 length: 14; CDR3 protein: CASSLTSGVHEQYF; CDR3 DNA: TGCGCCAGCAGCCTAACATCGGGGGTCCACGAGCAGTACTTC
J gene: TRBJ2-1; D gene: TRBD2; clone size: once; V gene: TRBV5-4; CDR3 length: 14; CDR3 protein: CAVSRGTSSNEQFF; CDR3 DNA: TGTGCCGTGTCTCGGGGGACTAGCAGCAATGAGCAGTTCTTC
J gene: TRBJ2-2; D gene: -; clone size: -; V gene: TRBV19; CDR3 length: 12; CDR3 protein: CASTVITGELFF; CDR3 DNA: TGTGCCAGTACTGTTATCACCGGGGAGCTGTTTTTT
J gene: TRBJ1-1; D gene: TRBD1; clone size: -; V gene: TRBV7-3; CDR3 length: 13; CDR3 protein: CASSRDRNTEAFF; CDR3 DNA: TGTGCCAGCAGCCGGGACAGGAACACTGAAGCTTTCTTT
J gene: TRBJ2-6; D gene: TRBD2; clone size: -; V gene: TRBV5-4; CDR3 length: 19; CDR3 protein: CASSPRTSGTPLGANVLTF; CDR3 DNA: TGTGCCAGCAGCCCAAGGACTAGCGGGACCCCTCTCGGGGCCAACGTCCTGACTTTC
J gene: TRBJ2-2; D gene: TRBD2; clone size: -; V gene: TRBV5-5; CDR3 length: 16; CDR3 protein: CASSFSAGGPVGELFF; CDR3 DNA: TGTGCCAGCAGCTTTTCGGCGGGAGGGCCGGTCGGGGAGCTGTTTTTT
J gene: TRBJ1-2; D gene: TRBD1; clone size: once; V gene: TRBV27; CDR3 length: 15; CDR3 protein: CASSSRQGPNYGYTF; CDR3 DNA: TGTGCCAGCAGTTCCCGACAGGGCCCGAACTATGGCTACACCTTC
J gene: TRBJ2-1; D gene: TRBD2; clone size: -; V gene: TRBV4-1; CDR3 length: 14; CDR3 protein: CASNLAGGSGEQFF; CDR3 DNA: TGCGCCAGCAACCTAGCGGGAGGGTCCGGGGAGCAGTTCTTC
J gene: TRBJ2-2; D gene: -; clone size: -; V gene: TRBV11-2; CDR3 length: 16; CDR3 protein: CASSPPLGLGTGELFF; CDR3 DNA: TGTGCCAGCAGCCCTCCCCTAGGTTTAGGCACCGGGGAGCTGTTTTTT
J gene: TRBJ2-7; D gene: TRBD2; clone size: -; V gene: TRBV28; CDR3 length: 15; CDR3 protein: CASSSLAGGQDFQYF; CDR3 DNA: TGTGCCAGCAGTTCATTAGCGGGAGGCCAAGACTTTCAGTACTTC
J gene: TRBJ2-3; D gene: TRBD1; clone size: -; V gene: TRBV4-1; CDR3 length: 14; CDR3 protein: CASRTGGFGDTQYF; CDR3 DNA: TGCGCCAGCAGAACAGGGGGCTTTGGAGATACGCAGTATTTT
J gene: TRBJ2-2; D gene: -; clone size: -; V gene: TRBV4-1; CDR3 length: 16; CDR3 protein: CASSQPDEGFAGELFF; CDR3 DNA: TGCGCCAGCAGCCAACCCGACGAGGGATTCGCCGGGGAGCTGTTTTTT
J gene: TRBJ1-4; D gene: TRBD1; clone size: -; V gene: TRBV5-4; CDR3 length: 15; CDR3 protein: CASSLGGQGNEKLFF; CDR3 DNA: TGTGCCAGCAGCTTGGGGGGACAGGGTAATGAAAAACTGTTTTTT
J gene: TRBJ1-3; D gene: -; clone size: -; V gene: TRBV7-8; CDR3 length: 12; CDR3 protein: CASSWTGNTIYF; CDR3 DNA: TGTGCCAGCAGCTGGACAGGAAACACCATATATTTT
J gene: TRBJ1-1; D gene: TRBD1; clone size: once; V gene: TRBV6-2/TRBV6-3; CDR3 length: 15; CDR3 protein: CASSSWTGVNTEAFF; CDR3 DNA: TGTGCCAGCAGTTCCTGGACAGGGGTGAACACTGAAGCTTTCTTT
J gene: TRBJ1-1; D gene: -; clone size: -; V gene: TRBV6-5; CDR3 length: 14; CDR3 protein: CASSYIRAGTEAFF; CDR3 DNA: TGTGCCAGCAGTTACATAAGAGCCGGCACTGAAGCTTTCTTT
J gene: TRBJ2-1; D gene: TRBD2; clone size: -; V gene: TRBV24-1; CDR3 length: 15; CDR3 protein: CATSDPRGGNNEQFF; CDR3 DNA: TGTGCCACCAGTGATCCCCGGGGGGGCAACAATGAGCAGTTCTTC
J gene: TRBJ1-1; D gene: TRBD1; clone size: -; V gene: TRBV4-1; CDR3 length: 14; CDR3 protein: CASSHQGARTEAFF; CDR3 DNA: TGCGCCAGCAGCCACCAGGGGGCGAGGACTGAAGCTTTCTTT
J gene: TRBJ1-1; D gene: -; clone size: -; V gene: TRBV11-3; CDR3 length: 12; CDR3 protein: CASREGNTEAFF; CDR3 DNA: TGTGCCAGCAGAGAGGGGAACACTGAAGCTTTCTTT
J gene: TRBJ1-3; D gene: -; clone size: -; V gene: TRBV21-1; CDR3 length: 13; CDR3 protein: CASSSQGTNTIYF; CDR3 DNA: TGTGCCAGCAGCTCACAGGGTACAAACACCATATATTTT
J gene: TRBJ1-1; D gene: TRBD1; clone size: -; V gene: TRBV9; CDR3 length: 14; CDR3 protein: CASSVRDRNTEAFF; CDR3 DNA: TGTGCCAGCAGCGTCCGGGACAGGAACACTGAAGCTTTCTTT
J gene: TRBJ2-5; D gene: -; clone size: -; V gene: TRBV5-1; CDR3 length: 14; CDR3 protein: CASSLSRGYETQYF; CDR3 DNA: TGCGCCAGCAGCTTGTCTCGGGGTTACGAGACCCAGTACTTC
J gene: TRBJ2-7; D gene: TRBD1; clone size: -; V gene: TRBV7-2; CDR3 length: 15; CDR3 protein: CASSLGQGAYYEQYF; CDR3 DNA: TGTGCCAGCAGCTTAGGGCAGGGGGCGTATTACGAGCAGTACTTC
J gene: TRBJ2-1; D gene: TRBD2; clone size: -; V gene: TRBV30; CDR3 length: 14; CDR3 protein: CAWVRQGGRAGQFF; CDR3 DNA: TGTGCCTGGGTCCGGCAGGGCGGGAGGGCCGGGCAGTTCTTC
J gene: TRBJ2-1; D gene: -; clone size: -; V gene: TRBV12-5; CDR3 length: 18; CDR3 protein: CASGFRDIFSGSYNEQFF; CDR3 DNA: TGTGCTAGTGGTTTCCGGGACATTTTTTCCGGCTCCTACAATGAGCAGTTCTTC
J gene: TRBJ2-2; D gene: -; clone size: few; V gene: TRBV3-1/TRBV3-2; CDR3 length: 15; CDR3 protein: CASSPDRREAGELFF; CDR3 DNA: TGTGCCAGCAGCCCGGACAGGAGGGAAGCCGGGGAGCTGTTTTTT
J gene: TRBJ1-3; D gene: -; clone size: -; V gene: TRBV5-1; CDR3 length: 16; CDR3 protein: CASSLERVLAGNTIYF; CDR3 DNA: TGCGCCAGCAGCTTGGAGAGGGTCCTTGCTGGAAACACCATATATTTT
J gene: TRBJ2-5; D gene: -; clone size: few; V gene: TRBV10-2; CDR3 length: 13; CDR3 protein: CASSESTGETQYF; CDR3 DNA: TGCGCCAGCAGTGAGTCCACGGGGGAGACCCAGTACTTC
J gene: TRBJ1-2; D gene: -; clone size: -; V gene: TRBV11-2; CDR3 length: 18; CDR3 protein: CASSLVSGHRLTNYGYTF; CDR3 DNA: TGTGCCAGCAGCTTAGTCTCCGGACACCGACTGACTAACTATGGCTACACCTTC
J gene: TRBJ1-1; D gene: -; clone size: -; V gene: TRBV28; CDR3 length: 14; CDR3 protein: CASSLSRGPTEAFF; CDR3 DNA: TGTGCCAGCAGTTTATCACGAGGTCCGACTGAAGCTTTCTTT
J gene: TRBJ2-1; D gene: TRBD2; clone size: -; V gene: TRBV11-2; CDR3 length: 16; CDR3 protein: CASSKTSGSFYNEQFF; CDR3 DNA: TGTGCCAGCAGCAAAACTAGCGGATCGTTCTACAATGAGCAGTTCTTC
J gene: TRBJ2-3; D gene: -; clone size: -; V gene: TRBV9; CDR3 length: 16; CDR3 protein: CASSVGTRPDTDTQYF; CDR3 DNA: TGTGCCAGCAGCGTTGGGACTCGCCCTGACACAGATACGCAGTATTTT
J gene: TRBJ1-4; D gene: -; clone size: -; V gene: TRBV2; CDR3 length: 13; CDR3 protein: CASSQPRGEKLFF; CDR3 DNA: TGTGCCAGCAGTCAACCACGGGGGGAAAAACTGTTTTTT
J gene: TRBJ2-2; D gene: -; clone size: -; V gene: TRBV6-5; CDR3 length: 13; CDR3 protein: CASTTVGAGELFF; CDR3 DNA: TGTGCCAGTACGACAGTCGGCGCCGGGGAGCTGTTTTTT
J gene: TRBJ2-7; D gene: -; clone size: -; V gene: TRBV5-1; CDR3 length: 13; CDR3 protein: CASSFGASYEQYF; CDR3 DNA: TGCGCCAGCAGCTTCGGAGCCTCCTACGAGCAGTACTTC
J gene: TRBJ1-5; D gene: TRBD1; clone size: -; V gene: TRBV19; CDR3 length: 14; CDR3 protein: CASSGGQGDQPQHF; CDR3 DNA: TGTGCCAGTAGTGGAGGACAGGGAGATCAGCCCCAGCATTTT